The sample holds many counts of the clone carrying this T cell receptor (beta chain). Antigen unknown. What was amplified from RNA transcripts were TCR beta CDR3 regions. The HTBI primer set was used in a first-round RT-PCR of the TCR CDR3. TCRdb itself ran the multiplex PCR reads through MiXCR, one entry per CDR3 protein. The data contain under 350,000 distinct CDR3 sequences, roughly 18% of them singletons. Germline CDR1 MNHEY, CDR2 SMNVEV (reference sequence). This CDR3 region has 13 residues. Trimming shortened V by 3 bases and J by 2 bases, and 8 bases separated the two germline ends. This sample is part of a study of T cells in Graves' hyperthyroidism and ophthalmopathy. For the study at large: Pretreatment peripheral blood was obtained at initial diagnosis.

General study results and limits: Stable hyperthyroidism was told apart from ophthalmopathy by a model built on 13 V-J features.

This rearrangement joins TRBV27 to TRBJ2-7; no definite D call. This TCR was recovered from a woman aged 45-65 years with Graves' hyperthyroidism. The sequencing sample was made of blood. Here the CDR3 DNA reads TGTGCCAGCAGTTTTCGAGAAGCCTACGAGCAGTACTTC. The encoded protein is CASSFREAYEQYF.